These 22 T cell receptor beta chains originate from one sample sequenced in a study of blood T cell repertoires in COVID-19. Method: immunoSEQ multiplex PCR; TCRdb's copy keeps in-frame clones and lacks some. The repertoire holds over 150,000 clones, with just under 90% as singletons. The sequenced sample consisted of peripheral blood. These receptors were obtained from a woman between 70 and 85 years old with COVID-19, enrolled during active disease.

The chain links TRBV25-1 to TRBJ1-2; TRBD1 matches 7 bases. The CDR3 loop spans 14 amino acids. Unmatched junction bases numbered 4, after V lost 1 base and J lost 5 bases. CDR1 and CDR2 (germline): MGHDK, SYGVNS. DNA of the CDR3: TGTGCCAGCAGTGAATTTGGGACAGATTATGGCTACACCTTC. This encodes CASSEFGTDYGYTF.

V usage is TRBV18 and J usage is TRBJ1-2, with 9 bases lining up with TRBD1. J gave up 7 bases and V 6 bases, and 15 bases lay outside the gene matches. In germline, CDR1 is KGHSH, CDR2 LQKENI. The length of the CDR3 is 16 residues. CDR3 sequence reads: CASSSPQSGTGSGYTF. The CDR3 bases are TGTGCCAGCTCCTCCCCCCAATCCGGGACAGGGAGTGGCTACACCTTC. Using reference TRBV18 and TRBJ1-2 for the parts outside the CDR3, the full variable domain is NAGVMQNPRHLVRRRGQEARLRCSPMKGHSHVYWYRQLPEEGLKFMVYLQKENIIDESGMPKERFSAEFPKEGPSILRIQQVVRGDSAAYFCASSSPQSGTGSGYTFGSGTRLTVV.

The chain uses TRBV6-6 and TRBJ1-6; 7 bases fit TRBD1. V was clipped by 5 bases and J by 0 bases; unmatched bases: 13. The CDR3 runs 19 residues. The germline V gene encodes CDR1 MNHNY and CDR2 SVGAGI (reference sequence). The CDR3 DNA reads TGTGCCAGCAGTCGAACTTTTCCGACAGGGAGCTCCTATAATTCACCCCTCCACTTT. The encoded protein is CASSRTFPTGSSYNSPLHF.

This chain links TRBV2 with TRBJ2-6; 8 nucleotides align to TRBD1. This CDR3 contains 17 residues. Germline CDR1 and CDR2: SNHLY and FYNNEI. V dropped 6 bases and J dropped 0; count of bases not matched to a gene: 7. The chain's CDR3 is CASRWAGGRSGANVLTF. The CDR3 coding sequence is TGTGCCAGCAGGTGGGCAGGGGGCCGCTCTGGGGCCAACGTCCTGACTTTC.

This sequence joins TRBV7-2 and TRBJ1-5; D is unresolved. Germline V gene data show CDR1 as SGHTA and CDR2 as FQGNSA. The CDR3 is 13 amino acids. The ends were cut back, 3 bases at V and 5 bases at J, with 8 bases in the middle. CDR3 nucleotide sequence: TGTGCCAGCAGCTTTGCGGCAGATCAGCCCCAGCATTTT. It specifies CASSFAADQPQHF.

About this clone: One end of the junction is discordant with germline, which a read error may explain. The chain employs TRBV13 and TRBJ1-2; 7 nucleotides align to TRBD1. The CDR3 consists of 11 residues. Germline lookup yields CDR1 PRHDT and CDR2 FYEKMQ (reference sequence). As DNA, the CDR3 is TGTGCCAGCAGCTTCGGGACAGTTTTCTCCTTC. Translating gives CASSFGTVFSF.

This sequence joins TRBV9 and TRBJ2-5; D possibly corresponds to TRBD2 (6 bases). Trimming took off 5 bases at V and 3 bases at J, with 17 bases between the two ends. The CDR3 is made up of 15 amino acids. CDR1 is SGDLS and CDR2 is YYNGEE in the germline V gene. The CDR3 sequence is CASSAMGGDKETQYF. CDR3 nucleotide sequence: TGTGCCAGCAGTGCCATGGGAGGAGACAAAGAGACCCAGTACTTC.

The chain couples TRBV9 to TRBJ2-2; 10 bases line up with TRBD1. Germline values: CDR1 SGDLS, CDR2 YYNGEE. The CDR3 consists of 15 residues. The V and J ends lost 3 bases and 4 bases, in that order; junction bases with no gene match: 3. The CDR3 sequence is CASSETGGVTGELFF. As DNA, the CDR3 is TGTGCCAGCAGCGAGACAGGGGGCGTCACCGGGGAGCTGTTTTTT.

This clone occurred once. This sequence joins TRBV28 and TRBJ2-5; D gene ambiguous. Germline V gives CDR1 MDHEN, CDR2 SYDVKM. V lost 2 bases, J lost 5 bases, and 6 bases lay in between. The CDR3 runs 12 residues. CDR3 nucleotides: TGTGCCAGCAGTTTACAGGTGGAGACCCAGTACTTC. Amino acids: CASSLQVETQYF.

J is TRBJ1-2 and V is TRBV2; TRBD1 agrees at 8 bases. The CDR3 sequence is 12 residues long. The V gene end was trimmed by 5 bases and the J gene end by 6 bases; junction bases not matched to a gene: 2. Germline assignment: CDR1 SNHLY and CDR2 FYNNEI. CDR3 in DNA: TGTGCCAGCAGTTCACAGGGGGATGGCTACACCTTC. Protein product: CASSSQGDGYTF.

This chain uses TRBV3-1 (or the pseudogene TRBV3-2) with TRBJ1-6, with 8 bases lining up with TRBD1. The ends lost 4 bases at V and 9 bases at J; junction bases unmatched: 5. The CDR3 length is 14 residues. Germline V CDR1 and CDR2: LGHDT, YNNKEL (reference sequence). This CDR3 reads CASSLGQGVSPLHF. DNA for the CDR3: TGTGCCAGCAGCCTTGGACAGGGTGTTTCACCCCTCCACTTT.

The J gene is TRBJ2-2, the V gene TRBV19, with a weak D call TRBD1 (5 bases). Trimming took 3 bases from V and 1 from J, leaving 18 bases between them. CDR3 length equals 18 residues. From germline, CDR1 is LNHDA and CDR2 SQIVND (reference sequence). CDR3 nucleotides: TGTGCCAGTAGTATCAAGCTTCAAGGGGTGATGAACACCGGGGAGCTGTTTTTT. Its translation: CASSIKLQGVMNTGELFF.

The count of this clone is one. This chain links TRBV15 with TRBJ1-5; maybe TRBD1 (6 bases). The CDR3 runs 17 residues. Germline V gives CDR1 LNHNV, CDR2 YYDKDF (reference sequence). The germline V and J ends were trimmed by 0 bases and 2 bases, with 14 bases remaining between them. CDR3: CATSRDYKGVGNQPQHF. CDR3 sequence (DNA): TGTGCCACCAGCAGAGATTATAAGGGGGTGGGCAATCAGCCCCAGCATTTT.

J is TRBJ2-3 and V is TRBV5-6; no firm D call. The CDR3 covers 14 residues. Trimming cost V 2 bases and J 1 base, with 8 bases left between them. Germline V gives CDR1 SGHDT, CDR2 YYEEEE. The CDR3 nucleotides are TGTGCCAGCAGCTTCAATCCGGGCACAGATACGCAGTATTTT. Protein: CASSFNPGTDTQYF.

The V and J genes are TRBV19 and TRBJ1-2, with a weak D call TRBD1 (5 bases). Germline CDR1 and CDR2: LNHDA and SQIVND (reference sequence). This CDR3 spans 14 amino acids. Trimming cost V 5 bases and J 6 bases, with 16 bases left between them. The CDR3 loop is CASSLWTPVDGYTF. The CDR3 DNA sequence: TGTGCCAGTAGTTTGTGGACACCCGTCGATGGCTACACCTTC.

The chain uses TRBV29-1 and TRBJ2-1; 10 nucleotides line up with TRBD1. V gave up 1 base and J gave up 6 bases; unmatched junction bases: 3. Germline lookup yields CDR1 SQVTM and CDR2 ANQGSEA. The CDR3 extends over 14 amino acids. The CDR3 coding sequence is TGCAGCGTTGAAGGAGGGACAGGGGCCAATGAGCAGTTCTTC. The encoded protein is CSVEGGTGANEQFF.

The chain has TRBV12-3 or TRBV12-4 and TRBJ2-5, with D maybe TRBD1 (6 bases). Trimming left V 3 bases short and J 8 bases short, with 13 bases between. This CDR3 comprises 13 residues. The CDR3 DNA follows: TGTGCCAGCAGTTTCGCAGGGGTGGACACCCAGTACTTC. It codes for CASSFAGVDTQYF.

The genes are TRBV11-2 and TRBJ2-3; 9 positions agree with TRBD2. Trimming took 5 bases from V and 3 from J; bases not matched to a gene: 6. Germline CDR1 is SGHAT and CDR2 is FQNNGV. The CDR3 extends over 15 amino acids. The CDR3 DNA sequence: TGTGCCAGCAGCCTGCGGGGGGGGAGGACAGATACGCAGTATTTT. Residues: CASSLRGGRTDTQYF.

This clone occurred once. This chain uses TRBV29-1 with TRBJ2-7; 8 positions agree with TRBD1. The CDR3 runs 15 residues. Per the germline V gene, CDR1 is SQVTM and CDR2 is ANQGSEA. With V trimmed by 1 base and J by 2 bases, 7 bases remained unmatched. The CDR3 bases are TGCAGCGTTGAAGTTTCACGGACAGGGCCCTACGAGCAGTACTTC. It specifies CSVEVSRTGPYEQYF.

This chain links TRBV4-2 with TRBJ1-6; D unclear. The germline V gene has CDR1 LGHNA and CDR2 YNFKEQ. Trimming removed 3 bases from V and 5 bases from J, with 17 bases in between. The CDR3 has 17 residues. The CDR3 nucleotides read TGTGCCAGCAGCCAGAGGGCCTTGGGGTTAAATAATTCACCCCTCCACTTT. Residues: CASSQRALGLNNSPLHF.

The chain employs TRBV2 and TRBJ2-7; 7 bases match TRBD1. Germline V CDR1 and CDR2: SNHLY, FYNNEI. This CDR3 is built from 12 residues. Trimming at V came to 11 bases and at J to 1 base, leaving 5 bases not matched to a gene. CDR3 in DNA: TGTGCCTGCCGGGACAGTTCCTACGAGCAGTACTTC. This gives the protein CACRDSSYEQYF.

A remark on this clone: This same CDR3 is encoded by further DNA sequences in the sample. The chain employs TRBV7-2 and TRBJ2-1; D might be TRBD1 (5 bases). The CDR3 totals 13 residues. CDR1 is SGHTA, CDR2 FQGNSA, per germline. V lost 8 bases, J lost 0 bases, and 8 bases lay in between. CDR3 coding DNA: TGTGCCAGCCGCCAGGGCTCCTACAATGAGCAGTTCTTC. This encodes CASRQGSYNEQFF.